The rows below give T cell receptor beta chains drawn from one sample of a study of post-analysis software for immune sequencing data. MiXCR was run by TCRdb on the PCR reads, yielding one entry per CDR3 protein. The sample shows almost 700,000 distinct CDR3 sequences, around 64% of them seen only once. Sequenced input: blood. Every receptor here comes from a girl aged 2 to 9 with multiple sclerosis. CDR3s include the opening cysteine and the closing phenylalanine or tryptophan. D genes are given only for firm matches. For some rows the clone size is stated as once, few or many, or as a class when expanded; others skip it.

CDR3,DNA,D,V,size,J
CASSFTGLAGGLKNIQYF,TGTGCCAGCAGCTTCACGGGACTAGCGGGGGGTTTGAAAAACATTCAGTACTTC,TRBD2,TRBV7-2,few,TRBJ2-4
CASIQTSGDIQETQYF,TGTGCCAGCATCCAGACTAGCGGGGATATCCAAGAGACCCAGTACTTC,TRBD2,TRBV6-2/TRBV6-3,.,TRBJ2-5
CASSRGQKSYEQYF,TGTGCCAGCAGCCGGGGACAGAAGTCCTACGAGCAGTACTTC,TRBD1,TRBV6-2/TRBV6-3,.,TRBJ2-7
CSARSRTGGNGYTF,TGCAGTGCTAGATCCCGGACAGGGGGAAATGGCTACACCTTC,TRBD1,TRBV20-1,.,TRBJ1-2
CASSPQGQTGELFF,TGTGCCAGCAGTCCCCAAGGCCAGACCGGGGAGCTGTTTTTT,.,TRBV12-3/TRBV12-4,.,TRBJ2-2
CASSQVGTAYNEQFF,TGTGCCAGCAGCCAAGTGGGGACGGCATACAATGAGCAGTTCTTC,.,TRBV14,.,TRBJ2-1
CASSFGRESYNEQFF,TGTGCCAGCAGTTTTGGGCGGGAGTCCTACAATGAGCAGTTCTTC,TRBD2,TRBV12-3/TRBV12-4,.,TRBJ2-1
CSARGDSYYGNTF,TGCAGTGCTCGGGGGGACAGCTACTATGGCAACACCTTC,TRBD1,TRBV20-1,.,TRBJ1-2
CAWSVTDLSYEQYF,TGTGCCTGGAGTGTCACCGATCTCTCCTACGAGCAGTACTTC,.,TRBV30,.,TRBJ2-7
CSARNSLLNEQYF,TGCAGTGCTAGGAATAGCCTTTTGAACGAGCAGTACTTC,.,TRBV20-1,.,TRBJ2-7
CSVEDPGRYTDTQYF,TGCAGCGTTGAAGATCCCGGCAGGTACACAGATACGCAGTATTTT,.,TRBV29-1,.,TRBJ2-3
CASTEQDRPDTQYF,TGTGCCAGCACTGAGCAGGATAGACCAGATACGCAGTATTTT,.,TRBV6-4,few,TRBJ2-3
CAISLRLAGLADTQYF,TGTGCCATCAGCCTCCGACTAGCGGGATTGGCAGATACGCAGTATTTT,TRBD2,TRBV10-3,few,TRBJ2-3
CASSPKGGQGDEQYF,TGTGCCAGCTCACCAAAAGGGGGACAGGGAGACGAGCAGTACTTC,TRBD1,TRBV18,.,TRBJ2-7
CASSQEAGGHEQYF,TGTGCCAGCAGCCAGGAAGCGGGGGGCCACGAGCAGTACTTC,TRBD2,TRBV4-2,.,TRBJ2-7
CASSYSSVVPGEQYF,TGTGCCAGCAGTTACTCGAGTGTAGTCCCGGGAGAGCAGTACTTC,.,TRBV6-2/TRBV6-3,.,TRBJ2-4
CASSFGGRRDEQFF,TGTGCCAGCAGTTTCGGCGGGAGGCGGGATGAGCAGTTCTTC,TRBD2,TRBV27,few,TRBJ2-1
CSARAQLNEQFF,TGCAGTGCTAGAGCACAGTTAAATGAGCAGTTCTTC,.,TRBV20-1,.,TRBJ2-1
CASSFMGGETQYF,TGTGCCAGCAGCTTTATGGGGGGAGAGACCCAGTACTTC,.,TRBV7-2,.,TRBJ2-5
CASSPSGQGGEQYF,TGTGCCAGCAGCCCCAGCGGACAGGGAGGTGAGCAGTACTTC,TRBD1,TRBV7-9,.,TRBJ2-5
CASSLSEKLFF,TGTGCCAGCAGTTTGAGTGAAAAACTGTTTTTT,.,TRBV12-3/TRBV12-4,.,TRBJ1-4
CATSGIGPTDTQYF,TGTGCCACCAGTGGCATAGGACCCACAGATACGCAGTATTTT,.,TRBV24-1,few,TRBJ2-3
CASSLEKTIQGAETQYF,TGTGCCAGCAGCTTGGAGAAAACAATACAGGGGGCGGAGACCCAGTACTTC,TRBD1,TRBV5-6,.,TRBJ2-5
CASSLPGTGYHYGYTF,TGTGCCAGCAGTTTACCCGGGACAGGGTATCACTATGGCTACACCTTC,TRBD1,TRBV28,.,TRBJ1-2
CASSYSGTGKETQYF,TGTGCCAGCAGTTACTCCGGAACAGGGAAAGAGACCCAGTACTTC,.,TRBV6-6,.,TRBJ2-5
CSARGTVVSYEQYF,TGCAGTGCTAGAGGGACAGTCGTCTCCTACGAGCAGTACTTC,.,TRBV20-1,.,TRBJ2-7
CASSLWVYNEQFF,TGCGCCAGCAGTTTATGGGTTTACAATGAGCAGTTCTTC,.,TRBV5-1,few,TRBJ2-1
CSVVDWSGADTQYF,TGCAGCGTTGTCGACTGGAGCGGGGCAGATACGCAGTATTTT,TRBD2,TRBV29-1,.,TRBJ2-3
CSARQGPYNSPLHF,TGCAGTGCGAGACAGGGCCCCTATAATTCACCCCTCCACTTT,TRBD1,TRBV20-1,.,TRBJ1-6
CASSQDGAETQYF,TGTGCCAGCAGCCAAGACGGGGCAGAGACCCAGTACTTC,.,TRBV4-2,.,TRBJ2-5
CASSEGYRLGEAFF,TGTGCCAGCAGCGAAGGGTACAGGTTAGGTGAAGCTTTCTTT,.,TRBV11-3,once,TRBJ1-1
CASSLEMGKTQYF,TGTGCCAGCAGCCTAGAGATGGGGAAGACCCAGTACTTC,.,TRBV3-1,.,TRBJ2-5
CASSLDGLANTDTQYF,TGTGCCAGCAGCTTGGATGGGCTAGCTAACACAGATACGCAGTATTTT,.,TRBV7-6,.,TRBJ2-3
CASITTGQVYGYTF,TGTGCCAGTATAACTACGGGACAGGTCTATGGCTACACCTTC,TRBD1,TRBV19,.,TRBJ1-2
CASRPQGAPWGYTF,TGTGCCAGCAGACCCCAGGGGGCTCCCTGGGGCTACACCTTC,TRBD1,TRBV6-2/TRBV6-3,.,TRBJ1-2
CASGFSGPYKMMETQYF,TGTGCCAGCGGATTTTCGGGACCCTACAAAATGATGGAGACCCAGTACTTC,.,TRBV6-1,.,TRBJ2-5
CASSRLRDREETQYF,TGTGCCAGCAGCCGGCTCCGGGACAGGGAAGAGACCCAGTACTTC,TRBD1,TRBV7-9,.,TRBJ2-5
CASSLFRRGTDTQYF,TGTGCCAGCAGCTTGTTCCGGAGGGGGACAGATACGCAGTATTTT,.,TRBV7-3,.,TRBJ2-3
CASSLRLAGDTDTQYF,TGTGCCAGCAGCCTAAGACTAGCGGGGGATACAGATACGCAGTATTTT,TRBD2,TRBV7-6,few,TRBJ2-3
CSVDGGDTDTQYF,TGCAGCGTTGATGGCGGAGATACAGATACGCAGTATTTT,.,TRBV29-1,.,TRBJ2-3
CASSRGRETQYF,TGTGCCAGCAGCAGAGGGAGAGAGACCCAGTACTTC,.,TRBV6-2/TRBV6-3,.,TRBJ2-5
CASSPGQRRWETQYF,TGTGCCAGCAGCCCGGGGCAGCGCAGGTGGGAGACCCAGTACTTC,.,TRBV6-2/TRBV6-3,once,TRBJ2-5
CASSSRSRSYEQYF,TGTGCCAGCAGCTCCCGATCGCGCTCCTACGAGCAGTACTTC,.,TRBV6-2/TRBV6-3,.,TRBJ2-7
CASHRDRALDYGYTF,TGTGCCAGTCACCGGGACAGGGCCCTAGACTATGGCTACACCTTC,TRBD1,TRBV30,.,TRBJ1-2
CASSRRAGLPDTQYF,TGTGCCAGCAGCCGGAGGGCAGGGCTCCCAGATACGCAGTATTTT,.,TRBV11-2,.,TRBJ2-3
CSARTLSTPLYGYTF,TGCAGTGCTAGGACCTTATCGACACCTCTCTATGGCTACACCTTC,.,TRBV20-1,.,TRBJ1-2
CASSRGPSNQPQHF,TGTGCCAGCAGCCGGGGACCGAGCAATCAGCCCCAGCATTTT,.,TRBV7-2,few,TRBJ1-5
CASSMRVSTDTQYF,TGTGCCAGCAGCATGCGGGTCAGCACAGATACGCAGTATTTT,.,TRBV7-2,few,TRBJ2-3
CAISGSRDGETQYF,TGTGCCATCAGTGGATCCCGGGACGGAGAGACCCAGTACTTC,.,TRBV10-3,few,TRBJ2-5
CASSLAATGGIGANVLTF,TGCGCCAGCAGCTTGGCCGCGACAGGGGGCATTGGGGCCAACGTCCTGACTTTC,TRBD1,TRBV5-1,.,TRBJ2-6
CSAPSGGNQETQYF,TGCAGTGCTCCTAGCGGGGGGAACCAAGAGACCCAGTACTTC,TRBD2,TRBV20-1,.,TRBJ2-5